The 3 T cell receptor beta chains in this list originate from one sample, sequenced in a study of CD8+CD57+ T cells in acquired aplastic anemia. Profiling of TCR beta VDJ combinations and CDR3 sequences used genomic DNA as template. TCRdb redid the calling of the reads with MiXCR, one entry per CDR3 protein. Of fewer than 200,000 distinct CDR3 sequences in the sample, 63% were seen once. The specimen was sorted CD4+, CD8+, or CD8+CD57+ T cells (not recorded which) from PBMCs. These receptor sequences come from a human donor in good health.

The chain has TRBV9 and TRBJ2-4; TRBD1 agrees at 11 bases. The V gene's germline CDR1 is SGDLS and CDR2 YYNGEE. The CDR3 loop spans 16 amino acids. V was pared by 4 bases and J by 1 base, with 4 bases of the junction left unmatched. This chain's CDR3 is CASSSRDRGAKNIQYF. The CDR3 DNA sequence: TGTGCCAGCAGCTCCCGGGACAGGGGGGCCAAAAACATTCAGTACTTC.

In the case of this clonotype: One junction end does not reproduce the germline sequence, and a read error may be involved. The CDR3 sequence is CASSFDPTPSYEQYF. CDR3 coding DNA: TGTGCTAGCAGCTTTGACCCCACCCCCTCCTACGAGCAGTACTTC. This chain uses TRBV7-7 with TRBJ2-7; D remains unclear. Germline V gene lookup returns CDR1 SSHAT and CDR2 FNYEAQ (reference sequence). This CDR3 comprises 15 residues.

This clonotype was detected many times. With a much larger clone just one base away, this may be a read error. This CDR3 is CASSLSGASTYEQYF. In nucleotides, the CDR3 is TGTGCTAGCAGCTTGTCAGGGGCCTCTACCTACGAGCAGTACTTC. This sequence joins TRBV7-7 and TRBJ2-7; D is perhaps TRBD1 (6 bases). CDR1 SSHAT and CDR2 FNYEAQ come from the germline V gene (reference sequence). CDR3 length: 15 residues. Looking up the rest from reference TRBV7-7 and TRBJ2-7 gives the full variable domain: GAGVSQSPRYKVTKRGQDVTLRCDPISSHATLYWYQQALGQGPEFLTYFNYEAQPDKSGLPSDRFSAERPEGSISTLTIQRTEQRDSAMYRCASSLSGASTYEQYFGPGTRLTVT.